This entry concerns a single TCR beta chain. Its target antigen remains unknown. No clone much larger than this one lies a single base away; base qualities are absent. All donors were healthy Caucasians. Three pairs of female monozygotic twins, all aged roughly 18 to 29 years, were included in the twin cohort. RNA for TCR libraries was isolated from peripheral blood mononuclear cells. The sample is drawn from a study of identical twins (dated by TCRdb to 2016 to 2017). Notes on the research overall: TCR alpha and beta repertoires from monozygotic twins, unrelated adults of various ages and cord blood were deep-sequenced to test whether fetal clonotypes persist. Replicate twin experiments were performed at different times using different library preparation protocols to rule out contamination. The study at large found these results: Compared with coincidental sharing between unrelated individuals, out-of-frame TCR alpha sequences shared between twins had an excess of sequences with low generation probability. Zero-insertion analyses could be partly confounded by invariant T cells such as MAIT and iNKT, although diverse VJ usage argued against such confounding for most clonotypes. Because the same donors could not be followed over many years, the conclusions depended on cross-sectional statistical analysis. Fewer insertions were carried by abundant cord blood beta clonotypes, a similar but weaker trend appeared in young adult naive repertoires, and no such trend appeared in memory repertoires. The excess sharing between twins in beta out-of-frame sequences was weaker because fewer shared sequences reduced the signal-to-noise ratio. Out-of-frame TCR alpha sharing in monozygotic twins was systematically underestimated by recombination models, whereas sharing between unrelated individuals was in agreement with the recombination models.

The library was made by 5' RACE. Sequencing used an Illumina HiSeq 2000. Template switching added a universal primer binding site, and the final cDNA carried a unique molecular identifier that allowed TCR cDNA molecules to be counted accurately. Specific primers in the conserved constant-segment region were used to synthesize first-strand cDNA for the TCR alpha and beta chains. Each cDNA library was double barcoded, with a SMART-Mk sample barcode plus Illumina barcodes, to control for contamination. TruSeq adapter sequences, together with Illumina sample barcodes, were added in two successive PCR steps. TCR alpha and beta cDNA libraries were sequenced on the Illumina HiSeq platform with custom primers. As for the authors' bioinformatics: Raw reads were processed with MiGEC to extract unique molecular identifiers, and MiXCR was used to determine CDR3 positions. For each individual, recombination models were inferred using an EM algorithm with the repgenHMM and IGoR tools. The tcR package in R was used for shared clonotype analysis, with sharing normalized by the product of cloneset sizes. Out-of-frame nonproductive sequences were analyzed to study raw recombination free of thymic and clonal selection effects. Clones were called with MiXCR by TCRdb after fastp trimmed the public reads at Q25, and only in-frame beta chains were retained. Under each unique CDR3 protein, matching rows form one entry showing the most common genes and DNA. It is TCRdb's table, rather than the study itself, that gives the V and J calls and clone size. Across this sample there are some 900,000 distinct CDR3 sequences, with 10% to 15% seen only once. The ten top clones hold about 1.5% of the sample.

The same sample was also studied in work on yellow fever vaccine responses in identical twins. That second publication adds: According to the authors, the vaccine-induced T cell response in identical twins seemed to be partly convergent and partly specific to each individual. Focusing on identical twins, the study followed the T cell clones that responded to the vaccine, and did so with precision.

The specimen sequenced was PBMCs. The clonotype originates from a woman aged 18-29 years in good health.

The CDR3 here reads CASGSGYEQYF. The nucleotides read TGTGCCAGCGGCAGTGGCTACGAGCAGTACTTC. This chain joins TRBV2 to TRBJ2-7, with the D gene call left open. Reading from cysteine to phenylalanine, the CDR3 counts 11 amino acids. Of all the DNA, just the CDR3 is kept, 33 bases in frame from base 1. At the junction V is shortened by 8 bases and J by 3 bases, with 8 bases in between. The germline V gene supplies CDR1 SNHLY and CDR2 FYNNEI.